This record looks at one T cell receptor beta chain sequence and its context. The sample originates from a study of glioma-infiltrating T cells after dendritic cell vaccination. Study in general: Treatment, given 2003 to 2012, was autologous tumor lysate-pulsed dendritic cell vaccination.

Time point defined: after dendritic cell vaccination, including at tumor progression/relapse. Amplification used 60 V beta primers and 13 J beta primers. Generated by immunoSEQ multiplex PCR, the TCRdb table keeps only in-frame clones and is missing some. The repertoire holds 50,000 to 55,000 clones, with 89% as singletons. CDR3 length: 12 residues. Germline lookup yields CDR1 LNHNV and CDR2 YYDKDF (reference sequence). Trimming cost V 0 bases and J 6 bases, with 6 bases left between them. The gene calls are TRBV15 and TRBJ2-7; D ambiguous. The sample was blood, taken after dendritic cell vaccination. The clonotype was recovered from a human donor with glioblastoma. The CDR3 protein is CATSRDRFEQYF. Here the CDR3 DNA reads TGTGCCACCAGCAGAGATCGTTTCGAGCAGTACTTC.